This T cell receptor (beta chain) is drawn from a study of cytomegalovirus exposure and HLA in healthy donors. This clone has only one observation. Researchers ran the PCR with 60 Vbeta and 13 Jbeta primers. Produced via immunoSEQ multiplex PCR; TCRdb's table is partial and in-frame only. The data hold about 210,000 clones, with roughly 77% observed a single time. CDR3 length: 15 residues. The V end lost 6 bases, the J end lost 1 base, and 18 bases lay between the germline ends. CDR1 is SQVTM and CDR2 is ANQGSEA in the germline V gene. The sequence came from a male donor in good health and CMV-seropositive. The chain employs TRBV29-1 and TRBJ1-1; D is unclear. Sequencing input: PBMCs. The CDR3 spells CSVGRRGAANTEAFF. In nucleotides, the CDR3 is TGCAGCGTCGGCCGTCGAGGAGCCGCGAACACTGAAGCTTTCTTT.